This entry features one TCR beta chain sequence. No antigen is known for it. No base quality values were provided; no much bigger clone lies one nucleotide off. The CDR3, from cysteine to phenylalanine, totals 17 residues. CDR3 DNA only is kept here, 51 bases in frame from base 1. V is trimmed back by 1 base and J by 5 bases, and the junction contains 3 bases that no gene match accounts for. According to the germline V gene, CDR1 reads SGHRS and CDR2 reads YFSETQ. Separate from the roughly 650-subject first cohort, the validation cohort of 90 to 150 subjects was the group to which the donors belonged. These data come from a study of cytomegalovirus exposure and HLA in healthy donors (dated by TCRdb to the late 2010s). For the study in its entirety: According to a later analysis, the 120 or so validation repertoires were produced on the same platform as the 666 repertoires of the first cohort. The study was designed to test whether signatures of past pathogen exposure could be identified by cataloging public T cell receptors. A separate validation cohort of 100 to 150 different subjects was used in addition to the roughly 700-subject first cohort. To predict cytomegalovirus infection status, the study brought together high-throughput TCR immunosequencing, statistical association of individual TCRs with disease status, and machine learning.

The full study reports these points: The study gave a list of about 150 TCR beta chains associated with cytomegalovirus. Subsequent analysis determined that TCRs grouped into clusters in the first cohort also showed a tendency toward co-occurrence across the approximately 120 validation repertoires, and approximately 93% of cluster scores exceeded 0. A later analysis lacked HLA typing for the validation cohort, so it scored co-occurrence in that cohort across all 110 or so repertoires. Across donors, most TCR sequences were observed very rarely, whereas some public TCRs were present in many individuals. Three of the identified cytomegalovirus-associated TCR beta chains were confirmed in vitro to be specific for cytomegalovirus antigens. The classifier was reported to diagnose cytomegalovirus status with high specificity and sensitivity in both the original and validation cohorts. According to the authors, the approach could potentially be generalized to other disease states and immunological phenotypes.

Library prep was done by the immunoSEQ multiplex PCR assay. On the study's bioinformatics: A statistical classification framework was built to diagnose cytomegalovirus status from the catalog of TCR beta chain sequences. TCRdb obtained this table from immuneACCESS and retained in-frame rearrangements with V and J assigned. These tables miss some clones; where compared with another copy, unresolved V genes account for less than half of the shortfall, and the remainder is unexplained. V, J and clone size were drawn from that table, and D and trimming were deduced from the DNA. This sample lists 250,000 to 400,000 clones; 88% were detected once. The ten most abundant clones make up roughly 0.96% of the sample.

In this chain, TRBV5-1 is recombined with TRBJ2-2; TRBD2 matches 15 bases in the middle. The source material was PBMCs. The sequence came from a man younger than 40 in good health and CMV-seronegative. The CDR3 sequence is CASSLQGTSGGTGELFF. In nucleotides, the sequence is TGCGCCAGCAGCTTGCAAGGGACTAGCGGGGGGACCGGGGAGCTGTTTTTT.